The 26 T cell receptor beta chains below all came from one sample that was sequenced in a study of T cells in Graves' hyperthyroidism and ophthalmopathy. It was RNA transcripts that yielded the amplified TCR beta CDR3 regions. The HTBI primer set served for first-round RT-PCR of the TCR CDR3. TCRdb re-derived calls from the multiplex PCR reads in MiXCR, one entry per CDR3 protein. In the table there are about 380,000 distinct CDR3 sequences, approximately 17% of which are singletons. Source material: blood. The receptors were sampled from a man younger than 30 with Graves' ophthalmopathy.

In this sample, this clonotype turned up a few times. CDR3: CASSENRPSWEQYF. The DNA of the CDR3 is TGCGCCAGCAGTGAAAACAGGCCCTCGTGGGAGCAGTACTTC. The rearrangement uses TRBV10-2 and TRBJ2-7; perhaps TRBD1 as D (5 bases). The CDR3 has 14 residues. V lost 3 bases, J lost 7 bases, and 16 bases lay in between. Germline V CDR1 and CDR2: WSHSY, SAAADI.

This clonotype was recorded at least ten times. V is TRBV3-1 and J is TRBJ1-4, with D uncertain. Per the germline V gene, CDR1 is LGHDT and CDR2 is YNNKEL (reference sequence). V was pared by 1 base and J by 0 bases, with 12 bases between. The CDR3 extends over 17 amino acids. As DNA, the CDR3 is TGTGCCAGCAGCCAAGGGGGAGGGAGGCCAACTAATGAAAAACTGTTTTTT. Translating gives CASSQGGGRPTNEKLFF.

This clonotype was seen a few times. The chain couples TRBV7-2 to TRBJ2-7; D is uncertain. This CDR3 spans 13 amino acids. V was pared by 5 bases and J by 9 bases, with 17 bases between. Germline V gene lookup returns CDR1 SGHTA and CDR2 FQGNSA. CDR3 DNA: TGTGCCAGCAGCCCACCTTTAACATGGAGGCAGTACTTC. Translating it yields CASSPPLTWRQYF.

This clonotype was detected many times. V usage is TRBV7-8 and J usage is TRBJ2-7; weak D call: TRBD1 (5 bases). The V end lost 1 base, the J end lost 4 bases, and 14 bases lay between the germline ends. CDR1 is SGHVS, CDR2 FQNEAQ, per germline. The CDR3 loop spans 15 amino acids. CDR3 nucleotide sequence: TGTGCCAGCAGCTTAGTGGGCAGGGCAGGGTACGAGCAGTACTTC. It yields the protein CASSLVGRAGYEQYF.

The CDR3 DNA is TGTGCCAGCAGCTTAGGACCCCCGGGACAGGACTATGGCTACACCTTC. Encoded protein: CASSLGPPGQDYGYTF. The V call is TRBV7-6, the J call TRBJ1-2; 8 nucleotides align to TRBD1. CDR3 length equals 16 residues. Trimming cost V 1 base and J 3 bases; bases outside gene matches: 7. Germline CDR1 SGHVS, CDR2 FNYEAQ. The full variable domain, completed using reference TRBV7-6 and TRBJ1-2, is GAGVSQSPRYKVTKRGQDVALRCDPISGHVSLYWYRQALGQGPEFLTYFNYEAQQDKSGLPNDRFSAERPEGSISTLTIQRTEQRDSAMYRCASSLGPPGQDYGYTFGSGTRLTVV.

The chain is built from TRBV24-1 and TRBJ2-1; D uncertain. Deletions cut 7 bases from V and 6 bases from J, with 9 bases between. This CDR3 has 12 residues. Germline V gene data show CDR1 as KGHDR and CDR2 as SFDVKD. This CDR3 reads CATRSHSNEQFF. In DNA, the CDR3 is TGTGCCACCAGGTCCCATAGCAATGAGCAGTTCTTC.

This clonotype was counted at least ten times. V and J are TRBV5-1 and TRBJ2-5, with 10 positions matching TRBD1. The junction had 5 bases not matched to a gene; V was cut back by 4 bases and J by 5 bases. This CDR3 comprises 14 residues. The germline CDR1 and CDR2 sequences are SGHRS and YFSETQ. In DNA form, the CDR3 reads TGCGCCAGCAGCACTGGACAGGGGGACGAGACCCAGTACTTC. Residues: CASSTGQGDETQYF.

This clonotype was counted between two and nine times. This sequence joins TRBV5-1 and TRBJ2-1, with 15 bases that match TRBD2. The junction had 6 bases not matched to a gene; V was cut back by 4 bases and J by 4 bases. Germline assignment: CDR1 SGHRS and CDR2 YFSETQ. The CDR3 length is 17 residues. The CDR3 spells CASSPGTSGGRYNEQFF. The CDR3 nucleotides are TGCGCCAGCAGCCCCGGGACTAGCGGGGGGCGGTACAATGAGCAGTTCTTC.

The sample holds a few counts of this clonotype. The genes are TRBV24-1 and TRBJ2-1, with TRBD1 matching over 7 bases. V lost 2 bases to trimming and J lost 5 bases; unmatched junction nucleotides: 5. The CDR3 has 15 amino acids. The V gene's germline CDR1 is KGHDR and CDR2 SFDVKD. CDR3 region: CATSDYGTANNEQFF. The CDR3 DNA reads TGTGCCACCAGTGATTATGGGACAGCCAACAATGAGCAGTTCTTC.

This clonotype showed up many times. The chain recombines TRBV27 with TRBJ2-7; tentative D call: TRBD1 (6 bases). The V end lost 0 bases, the J end lost 2 bases, and 17 bases lay between the germline ends. The CDR3 is 17 amino acids. Per the germline V gene, CDR1 is MNHEY and CDR2 is SMNVEV (reference sequence). CDR3 coding DNA: TGTGCCAGCAGTTTATCCGGGACACCGATCACCCCCTACGAGCAGTACTTC. The encoded protein is CASSLSGTPITPYEQYF.

This clonotype was detected ten times or more. The genes are TRBV20-1 and TRBJ2-7; D is possibly TRBD1 (5 bases). V lost 3 bases, J lost 3 bases, and 9 bases lay in between. In germline, CDR1 is DFQATT, CDR2 SNEGSKA (reference sequence). This CDR3 is built from 12 residues. CDR3 nucleotides: TGCAGTGCTAGTCAGGGTAGCTACGAGCAGTACTTC. The encoded protein is CSASQGSYEQYF.

Details on this clonotype: An end of the junction differs from the germline gene, which may be a read error. The chain recombines TRBV4-1 with TRBJ2-1; 11 nucleotides match TRBD1. The CDR3 loop spans 16 amino acids. In germline, CDR1 is MGHRA, CDR2 YSYEKL. For the CDR3, the DNA is TGCGCCAGCGGCCAAGCCGGGACAGGGGGCTACAATGAGCAGTTCTTC. Its translation: CASGQAGTGGYNEQFF.

This clonotype was recorded at least ten times. The chain has TRBV9 and TRBJ1-2; D uncertain. Per germline, CDR1 SGDLS and CDR2 YYNGEE. The CDR3 totals 15 residues. The V end was cut by 3 bases, the J end by 3 bases, with 15 bases between. CDR3 protein: CASSAPHTLDYGYTF. CDR3 bases: TGTGCCAGCAGCGCCCCGCATACATTGGACTATGGCTACACCTTC. The full variable domain, in which reference TRBV9 and TRBJ1-2 provide the parts outside the CDR3, is DSGVTQTPKHLITATGQRVTLRCSPRSGDLSVYWYQQSLDQGLQFLIQYYNGEERAKGNILERFSAQQFPDLHSELNLSSLELGDSALYFCASSAPHTLDYGYTFGSGTRLTVV.

Many counts were recorded for this clonotype. This sequence joins TRBV28 and TRBJ1-1; TRBD1 matches 9 bases. Per germline, CDR1 MDHEN and CDR2 SYDVKM. Trimming took 3 bases from V and 6 from J; bases not matched to a gene: 5. The CDR3 consists of 14 residues. The CDR3 coding sequence is TGTGCCAGCAGTTTGCATACAGGGGGCTCTGAAGCTTTCTTT. It encodes CASSLHTGGSEAFF. Looking up the rest from reference TRBV28 and TRBJ1-1 gives the full variable domain: DVKVTQSSRYLVKRTGEKVFLECVQDMDHENMFWYRQDPGLGLRLIYFSYDVKMKEKGDIPEGYSVSREKKERFSLILESASTNQTSMYLCASSLHTGGSEAFFGQGTRLTVV.

This clonotype was recorded many times. This chain joins TRBV2 and TRBJ2-2, with D hard to call. The CDR3 spans 16 residues. Germline V gives CDR1 SNHLY, CDR2 FYNNEI. V dropped 7 bases and J dropped 0 bases, with 15 bases sitting between them. For the CDR3, the DNA is TGTGCCAGCACCCCCCGCGGAAAGGCGAACACCGGGGAGCTGTTTTTT. Translation gives CASTPRGKANTGELFF.

V gene TRBV2 combines with J gene TRBJ2-7, with a weak D call TRBD1 (8 bases). The CDR3 loop spans 18 amino acids. CDR1 is SNHLY, CDR2 FYNNEI, per germline. Trimming shortened V by 5 bases and J by 3 bases, and 26 bases separated the two germline ends. CDR3 in amino acids: CASSTGQGWGGGDYEQYF. The CDR3 DNA reads as TGTGCCAGCAGTACAGGACAGGGTTGGGGCGGGGGTGACTACGAGCAGTACTTC.

There are a few counts of this clonotype. CDR3: CASSHTGGFGEQYF. The CDR3 DNA reads TGTGCCAGCAGTCACACAGGGGGCTTCGGCGAGCAGTACTTC. The chain links TRBV12-3 or TRBV12-4 to TRBJ2-7; 9 nucleotides match TRBD1. The CDR3 is 14 amino acids. V trimming: 5 bases; J trimming: 6 bases; junction bases outside the gene matches: 8.

The chain combines TRBV4-1 with TRBJ1-5; unclear D gene. CDR1 and CDR2 (germline): MGHRA, YSYEKL. V shed 4 bases and J shed 5 bases, with 12 bases lying between them. The CDR3 is 14 amino acids. Written as DNA, the CDR3 is TGCGCCAGCAGCCCCTTACCCGGGGATCAGCCCCAGCATTTT. Protein sequence: CASSPLPGDQPQHF.

This CDR3 is CASSHQGTRIPEAFF. CDR3 in DNA: TGTGCCAGCAGTCACCAAGGGACCAGAATACCTGAAGCTTTCTTT. The chain combines TRBV6-1 with TRBJ1-1; perhaps TRBD1 as D (5 bases). V lost 5 bases, J lost 6 bases, and 19 bases lay in between. Germline-derived CDR1 and CDR2 are MNHNS and SASEGT. This CDR3 comprises 15 residues.

The V gene is TRBV9, the J gene TRBJ1-3; D is unresolved. The CDR3 covers 15 residues. Germline CDR1 SGDLS, CDR2 YYNGEE. Trimming shortened V by 0 bases and J by 1 base, and 8 bases separated the two germline ends. CDR3 sequence (DNA): TGTGCCAGCAGCGTAGGGTCCGGATCTGGAAACACCATATATTTT. As protein: CASSVGSGSGNTIYF.

Worth noting for this clonotype: A much larger clone differs by one base, so this may be a read error. V is TRBV12-3 or TRBV12-4 and J is TRBJ1-2; no clear D. CDR3 size: 14 residues. In nucleotides, the CDR3 is TGTGCCAGCAGACTCGACGGCGGGAACTGTGGCTACACCTTC. This gives the protein CASRLDGGNCGYTF.

This clonotype was seen many times. V usage is TRBV9 and J usage is TRBJ2-1; a possible D gene is TRBD2 (7 bases). Between the trimmed V and J ends, which lost 0 bases and 7 bases, there was a span of 14 bases. The CDR3 has 15 residues. Looked up from germline, CDR1 is SGDLS and CDR2 is YYNGEE. Here the CDR3 reads CASSVGGGPGNEQFF. CDR3 in DNA: TGTGCCAGCAGCGTAGGGGGGGGGCCGGGTAATGAGCAGTTCTTC.

This clonotype was recorded many times. V usage is TRBV6-1 and J usage is TRBJ2-4; 11 bases line up with TRBD2. V was pared by 4 bases and J by 4 bases, with 3 bases of the junction left unmatched. This CDR3 is 15 amino acids long. Germline values: CDR1 MNHNS, CDR2 SASEGT. The CDR3, as DNA: TGTGCCAGCAGTGTTAGCGGGGGGGCAAAAAACATTCAGTACTTC. Translating it yields CASSVSGGAKNIQYF.

In its sample, this clonotype was seen many times. The rearrangement uses TRBV12-3 or TRBV12-4 and TRBJ2-7, with D maybe TRBD1 (6 bases). The germline V and J ends were trimmed by 5 bases and 3 bases, with 17 bases remaining between them. This CDR3 has 15 amino acids. CDR3 sequence: CASSTTGLAIYEQYF. DNA for the CDR3: TGTGCCAGCAGTACCACAGGGCTGGCGATCTACGAGCAGTACTTC.

This clonotype has a count of ten or more. V and J are TRBV2 and TRBJ2-5; D tentatively fits TRBD1 or TRBD2 (5 bases each). The CDR3 runs 12 residues. Trimming removed 6 bases at V and 4 bases at J, with 9 bases between. CDR1 is SNHLY, CDR2 FYNNEI, per germline. This CDR3 reads CASRGDVETQYF. CDR3 DNA sequence: TGTGCCAGCAGAGGGGACGTAGAGACCCAGTACTTC. Based on the CDR3 plus reference TRBV2 and TRBJ2-5, the full variable domain is EPEVTQTPSHQVTQMGQEVILRCVPISNHLYFYWYRQILGQKVEFLVSFYNNEISEKSEIFDDQFSVERPDGSNFTLKIRSTKLEDSAMYFCASRGDVETQYFGPGTRLLVL.

This clonotype showed up many times. The V call is TRBV3-1, the J call TRBJ1-6; D is undetermined. Trimming removed 4 bases at V and 6 bases at J, with 10 bases between. Germline CDR1 and CDR2: LGHDT and YNNKEL (reference sequence). This CDR3 region has 14 residues. The CDR3 region is CASSPPGGNSPLHF. The CDR3 coding sequence is TGTGCCAGCAGCCCCCCCGGAGGTAATTCACCCCTCCACTTT.